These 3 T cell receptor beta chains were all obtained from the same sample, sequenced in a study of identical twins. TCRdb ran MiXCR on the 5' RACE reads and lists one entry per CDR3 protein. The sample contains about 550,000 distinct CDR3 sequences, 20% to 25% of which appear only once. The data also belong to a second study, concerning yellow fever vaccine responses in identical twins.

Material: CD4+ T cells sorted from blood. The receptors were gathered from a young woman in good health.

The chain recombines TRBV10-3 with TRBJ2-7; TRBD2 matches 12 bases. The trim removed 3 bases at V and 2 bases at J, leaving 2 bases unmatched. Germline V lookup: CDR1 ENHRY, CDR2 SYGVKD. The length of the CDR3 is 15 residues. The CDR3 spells CAISEGLAGTYEQYF. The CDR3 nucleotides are TGTGCCATCAGTGAAGGACTAGCGGGGACCTACGAGCAGTACTTC.

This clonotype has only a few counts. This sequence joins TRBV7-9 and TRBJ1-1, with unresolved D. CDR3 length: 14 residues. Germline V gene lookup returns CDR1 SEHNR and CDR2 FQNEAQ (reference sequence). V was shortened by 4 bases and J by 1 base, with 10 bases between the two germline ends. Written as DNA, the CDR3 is TGTGCCAGCAGCTCACATTTGGGGAACACTGAAGCTTTCTTT. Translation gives CASSSHLGNTEAFF.

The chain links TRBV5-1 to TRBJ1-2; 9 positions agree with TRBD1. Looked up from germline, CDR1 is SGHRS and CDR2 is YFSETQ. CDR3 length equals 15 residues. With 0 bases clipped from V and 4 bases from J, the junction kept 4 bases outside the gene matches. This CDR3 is CASSLAGTGLYGYTF. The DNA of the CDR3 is TGCGCCAGCAGCTTGGCCGGGACAGGGCTCTATGGCTACACCTTC.